This T cell receptor beta chain stems from a study of blood T cell repertoires in COVID-19. Across the study: COVID-19 samples collected from the United States, Italy and Spain covered acute and convalescent phases.

What the recovered Cohort 3 donors had was two negative PCRs, clearance, or symptom resolution. Original data processing: The authors estimated nucleated cell counts from reference gene primer amplification. Data came from immunoSEQ multiplex PCR; TCRdb stores just in-frame clones and leaves some out. The DNA was the basis for D and trimming; V, J and clone size are from that table. Of over 200,000 clones listed, under 85% are singletons. Sequenced sample: PBMCs or T cells enriched from blood (not recorded which). This clonotype was sampled from a man in his sixties who had recovered from COVID-19.

The CDR3 spells CASSLAGGDEQYF. DNA for the CDR3: TGTGCCAGCAGCTTGGCGGGGGGGGACGAGCAGTACTTC. This sequence joins TRBV5-4 and TRBJ2-7; TRBD2 matches 8 bases. Germline-derived CDR1 and CDR2 are SGHNT and YYREEE (reference sequence). The CDR3 is 13 amino acids. J lost 5 bases, V lost 0 bases, and 1 base had no gene match.